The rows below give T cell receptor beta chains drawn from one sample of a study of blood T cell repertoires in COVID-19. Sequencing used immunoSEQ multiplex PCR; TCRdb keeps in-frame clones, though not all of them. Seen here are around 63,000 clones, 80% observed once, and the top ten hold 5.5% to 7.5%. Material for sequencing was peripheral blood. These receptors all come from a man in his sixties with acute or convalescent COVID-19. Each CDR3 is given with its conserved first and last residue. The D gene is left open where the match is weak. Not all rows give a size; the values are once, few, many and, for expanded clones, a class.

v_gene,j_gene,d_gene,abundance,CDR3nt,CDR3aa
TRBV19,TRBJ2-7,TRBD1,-,TGTGCCAGTAGTATGCCGGACAGGGGTTACGAGCAGTACTTC,CASSMPDRGYEQYF
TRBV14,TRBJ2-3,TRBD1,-,TGTGCCAGCAGCCAAGGGCGGACAGGCCTCACAGATACGCAGTATTTT,CASSQGRTGLTDTQYF
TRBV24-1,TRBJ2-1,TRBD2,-,TGTGCCACCAGTGTTACCGGGACTAGCGGGGGCTATGAGCAGTTCTTC,CATSVTGTSGGYEQFF
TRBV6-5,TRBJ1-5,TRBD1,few,TGTGCCAGCACCTCAGGGGGACAGCCCCAGCATTTT,CASTSGGQPQHF
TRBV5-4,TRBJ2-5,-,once,TGTGCCAGCAGCCCCGCGCGGGTCATAGAGACCCAGTACTTC,CASSPARVIETQYF
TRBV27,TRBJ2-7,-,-,TGTGCCAGCTGCCCGACATACTCCTACGAGCAGTACTTC,CASCPTYSYEQYF
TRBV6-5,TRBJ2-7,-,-,TGTGCCAGCAGGAGGGCTGGGGGGTACGAGCAGTACTTC,CASRRAGGYEQYF
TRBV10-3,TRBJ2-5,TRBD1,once,TGTGCCAGCTGGACAGGGGGCTTAGAGACCCAGTACTTC,CASWTGGLETQYF
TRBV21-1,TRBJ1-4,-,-,TGTGCCAGCAGCAAAGTGTGGGACAGGGGGGGTGGAAAACTGTTTTTT,CASSKVWDRGGGKLFF
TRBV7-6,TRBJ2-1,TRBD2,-,TGTGCCAGCAGCCACCCGACCGGGACTAGGCACAATGAGCAGTTCTTC,CASSHPTGTRHNEQFF
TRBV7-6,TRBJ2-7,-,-,TGTGCCAGCAGCTCCGTGACAGGTTCAGCCTACGAGCAGTACTTC,CASSSVTGSAYEQYF
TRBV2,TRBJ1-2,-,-,TGTGCCAGCCAGGGAAATAACTATGGCTACACCTTC,CASQGNNYGYTF
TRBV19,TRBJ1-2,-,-,TGTGCCACCAAACCGGGATCGAGATATGGCTACACCTTC,CATKPGSRYGYTF
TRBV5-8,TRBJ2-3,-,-,TGTGCCAGCAGCCTGGGCACACGATCTAGCACAGATACGCAGTATTTT,CASSLGTRSSTDTQYF
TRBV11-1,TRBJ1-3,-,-,TGTGCCAGCAGCCCGGGACTCCGCTCTGGAAACACCATATATTTT,CASSPGLRSGNTIYF
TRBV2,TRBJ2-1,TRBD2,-,TGTGCCAGCAGTAGCGGGGGGGCCTGGGAGCAGTTCTTC,CASSSGGAWEQFF
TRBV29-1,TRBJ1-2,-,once,TGCAGCGTTGAAGATGACAGGAGAACCTATGGCTACACCTTC,CSVEDDRRTYGYTF
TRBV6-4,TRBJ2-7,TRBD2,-,TGTGCCAGCAGTCCCCTAGCGGGGGCTACCTACGAGCAGTACTTC,CASSPLAGATYEQYF
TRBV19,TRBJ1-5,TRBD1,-,TGTGCCAGTAGTTCCTCCGGGACAGGTTATCAGCCCCAGCATTTT,CASSSSGTGYQPQHF
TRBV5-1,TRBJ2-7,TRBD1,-,TGCGCCAGCAGCTTGGGGCCCCAGGGGGATCGCTTCTTC,CASSLGPQGDRFF
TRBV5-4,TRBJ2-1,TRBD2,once,TGTGCCAGCAGCTTGGACCGTGGTAGCGGGGGCAATGAGCAGTTCTTC,CASSLDRGSGGNEQFF
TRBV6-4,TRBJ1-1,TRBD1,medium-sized,TGTGCCAGCAGTGAAGAAACAGGGGGAGGCACTGAAGCTTTCTTT,CASSEETGGGTEAFF
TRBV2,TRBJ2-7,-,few,TGTGCCAGCAGCTTAGCGATTTACGAGCAGTACTTC,CASSLAIYEQYF
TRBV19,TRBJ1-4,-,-,TGTGCCAGTAGTCCGGACAGAGACCCTAATGAAAAACTGTTTTTT,CASSPDRDPNEKLFF
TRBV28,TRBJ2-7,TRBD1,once,TGTGCCAGCAGTTTGGGACAGGGGAGGGAGCAGTACTTC,CASSLGQGREQYF
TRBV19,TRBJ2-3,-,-,TGTGCCAGCAGGGGGGTGGGCACAGATACGCAGTATTTT,CASRGVGTDTQYF
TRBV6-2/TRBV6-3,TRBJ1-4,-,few,TGTGCCAGCAGTTTGTCGCCGTTTCGGGTAACTAATGAAAAACTGTTTTTT,CASSLSPFRVTNEKLFF
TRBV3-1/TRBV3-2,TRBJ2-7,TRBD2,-,TGTGCCAGCAGCCGAACCAGACTAGCGTCCGAGCAGTACTTC,CASSRTRLASEQYF
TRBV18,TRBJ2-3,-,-,TGTGCCAGCTCCGCGACACTAGGCACAGATACGCAGTATTTT,CASSATLGTDTQYF
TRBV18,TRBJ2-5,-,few,TGTGCCAGCTCACCACCAAGAGGGTCGGAGACCCAGTACTTC,CASSPPRGSETQYF
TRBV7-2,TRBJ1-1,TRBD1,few,TGTGCCAGCAGCCGGGACAGCAACACTGAAGCTTTCTTT,CASSRDSNTEAFF
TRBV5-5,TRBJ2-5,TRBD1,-,TGTGCCAGCAGCTTGGGACAGGGTGGAGAGACCCAGTACTTC,CASSLGQGGETQYF
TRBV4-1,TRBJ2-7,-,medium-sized,TGCGCCAGCAGCCAAGGACAGGGAGGAACTTACGAGCAGTACTTC,CASSQGQGGTYEQYF
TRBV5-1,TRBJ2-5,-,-,TGCGCCAGCAGCGTTAAAGAGACCCAGTACTTC,CASSVKETQYF
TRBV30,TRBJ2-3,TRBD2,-,TGTGCCTGGAGTACCCCGGGGGGGGGAGATACGCAGTATTTT,CAWSTPGGGDTQYF
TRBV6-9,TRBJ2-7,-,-,TGTGCCAGCAGTTATGTCCTTAGCTCCTACGAGCAGTACTTC,CASSYVLSSYEQYF